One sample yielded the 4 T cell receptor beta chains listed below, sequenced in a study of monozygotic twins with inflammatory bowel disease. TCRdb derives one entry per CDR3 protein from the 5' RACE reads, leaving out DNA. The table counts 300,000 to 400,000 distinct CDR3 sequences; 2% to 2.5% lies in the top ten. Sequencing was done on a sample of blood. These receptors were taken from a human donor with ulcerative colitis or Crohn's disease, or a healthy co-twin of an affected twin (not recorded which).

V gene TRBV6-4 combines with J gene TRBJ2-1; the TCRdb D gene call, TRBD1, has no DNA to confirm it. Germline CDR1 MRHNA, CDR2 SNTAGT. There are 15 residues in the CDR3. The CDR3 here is CASSGQGGSHNEQFF.

This CDR3 reads CASSFRQGGGGYTF. This chain uses TRBV7-2 with TRBJ1-2; TCRdb indicates TRBD1, and absent DNA this call remains unverified. The CDR3 is 14 amino acids. The germline gives CDR1 SGHTA, CDR2 FQGNSA.

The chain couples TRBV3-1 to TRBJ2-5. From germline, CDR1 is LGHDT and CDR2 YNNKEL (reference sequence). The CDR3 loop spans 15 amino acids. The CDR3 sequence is CATSQGRGNQETQYF.

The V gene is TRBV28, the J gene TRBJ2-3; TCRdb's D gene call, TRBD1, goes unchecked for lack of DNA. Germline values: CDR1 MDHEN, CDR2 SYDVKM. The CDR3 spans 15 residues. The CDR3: CASRPTSGGQDTQYF.